This T cell receptor (beta chain) was sequenced for a study of blood T cell repertoires in COVID-19. Looked up from germline, CDR1 is MDHEN and CDR2 is SYDVKM. This CDR3 has 14 amino acids. V shed 3 bases and J shed 5 bases, with 13 bases lying between them. The protocol was immunoSEQ multiplex PCR, while the TCRdb copy is restricted to in-frame clones and leaves out a portion. The sample has hundreds of thousands of clones, roughly 84% seen once. The receptor comes from an elderly woman with active or convalescent COVID-19. Source material: peripheral blood. The V and J genes are TRBV28 and TRBJ2-5; possible D gene TRBD1, 7 bases. The CDR3 DNA reads as TGTGCCAGCAGTTTGGCAGGGGGGCGGGAGACCCAGTACTTC. Translation gives CASSLAGGRETQYF.